Described below is a single T cell receptor beta chain sequence and its context. This record belongs to a study of blood T cell repertoires in COVID-19. From germline, CDR1 is GTSNPN and CDR2 SVGIG (reference sequence). CDR3 length: 13 amino acids. V lost 1 base, J lost 8 bases, and 6 bases stayed unmatched. TCRdb's copy holds only in-frame clones and misses some; the assay was immunoSEQ multiplex PCR. The sample includes about 220,000 clones, approximately 86% seen only once; the top ten take just over 2.5%. The J gene is TRBJ1-1, the V gene TRBV30; 8 bases map to TRBD1. This sequence originates from a woman aged 25-40 years with acute COVID-19. Sequencing was done on a sample of PBMCs or T cells enriched from blood (not recorded which). The CDR3 here is CAWSGDRGSEAFF. In DNA form, the CDR3 reads TGTGCCTGGAGTGGTGACAGGGGTTCCGAAGCTTTCTTT.